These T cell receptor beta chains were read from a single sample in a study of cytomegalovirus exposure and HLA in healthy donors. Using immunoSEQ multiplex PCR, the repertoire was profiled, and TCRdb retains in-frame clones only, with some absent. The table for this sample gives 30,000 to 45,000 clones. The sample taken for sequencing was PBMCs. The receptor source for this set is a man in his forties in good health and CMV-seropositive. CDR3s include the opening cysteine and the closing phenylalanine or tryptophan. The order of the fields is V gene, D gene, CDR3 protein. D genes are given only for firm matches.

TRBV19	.	CASSRGLYNEQFF
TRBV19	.	CASRWGRPGEPQHF
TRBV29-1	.	CSGRAKLDEQFF
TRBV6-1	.	CASNRGITEAFF
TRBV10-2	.	CASSRSADTQYF
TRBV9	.	CASSGPGVVDSPLHF
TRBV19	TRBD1	CASSIGDRVGAFF
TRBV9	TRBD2	CASSLRLADRQYF
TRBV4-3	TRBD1	CASSQDLQGNQPQHF
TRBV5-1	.	CASSLDSTGGTGELFF
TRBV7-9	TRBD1	CASSQGGTGDPRYGYTF
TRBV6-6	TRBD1	CASSRGTGNGEQYF
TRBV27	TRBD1	CASSNPRQGGGYGYTF
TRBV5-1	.	CASSLAGSDWETQYF
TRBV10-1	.	CASRMTANTGELFF
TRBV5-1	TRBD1	CASSLGQGDNSPLHF
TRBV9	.	CASSVASGGERGYTF
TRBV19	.	CASSINSRGNQPQHF
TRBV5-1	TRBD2	CASSLRLAGESEQFF
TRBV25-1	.	CASLRTPNTEAFF
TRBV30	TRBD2	CAWSSGLAGGTGELFF
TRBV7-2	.	CASSLPVGELFF
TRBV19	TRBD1	CASSIDVTGFNTQYF
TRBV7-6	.	CASSPRQVYNEQFF
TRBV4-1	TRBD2	CASSQGRGGKETQYF
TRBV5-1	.	CASSLENSPYNEQFF
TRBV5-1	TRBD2	CASSPGLAAYTGELFF
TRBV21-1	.	CASSSPSVSTDTQYF
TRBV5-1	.	CASSPTLTSGANVLTF
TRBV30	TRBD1	CAWSVGTASYNEQFF
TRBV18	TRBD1	CASSPMTGASYEQYF
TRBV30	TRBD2	CAWWTSVVNEQFF
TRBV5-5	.	CASSSGWDEQFF
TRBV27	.	CARGAGDHEQYF
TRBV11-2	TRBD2	CASSPVGGRADTQYF
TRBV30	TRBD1	CAYRKGAGNTIYF
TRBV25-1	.	CASSEGLGRVDTEAFF
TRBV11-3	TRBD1	CASPSRDRATNEKLFF
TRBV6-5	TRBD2	CASSTSGNSYEQYF
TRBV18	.	CASSPPSTTYEQYF
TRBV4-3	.	CASSQAGYGYTF
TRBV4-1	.	CASAKHRADTGELFF
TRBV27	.	CASSTYANYEQYF
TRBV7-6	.	CASSLRAGNTIYF
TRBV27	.	CASSHLSTGELFF
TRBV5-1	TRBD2	CASSLALASGHTGELFF
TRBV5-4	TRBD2	CASSFGTSGEQYF